The rows below give T cell receptor beta chains drawn from one sample of a study of CD8 T cells in ankylosing spondylitis. Using its own MiXCR run on the 5' RACE reads, TCRdb lists one record per CDR3 protein. The sample comprises about 90,000 distinct CDR3 sequences, roughly 8.8% of which are singletons, and 30% rests with the top ten. Source material: blood, either unsorted or a sorted T cell fraction (not recorded which). Source of these receptors: a male donor with ankylosing spondylitis. CDR3s include the opening cysteine and the closing phenylalanine or tryptophan. A D gene is named only where the DNA matches it firmly. A clone size is listed for some rows: how often the clone was seen (once, few, many), or a class if it is expanded.

D gene	V gene	clone size	J gene	CDR3 protein	CDR3 DNA
TRBD2	TRBV11-1	many	TRBJ2-1	CASSFFRSGMSSYNEQFF	TGTGCCAGCAGCTTCTTTCGGAGCGGGATGAGCTCCTACAATGAGCAGTTCTTC
-	TRBV25-1	many	TRBJ2-5	CASSAKGRVEETQYF	TGTGCCAGCAGTGCCAAAGGACGGGTAGAAGAGACCCAGTACTTC
TRBD1	TRBV14	few	TRBJ2-1	CASSHHGQDAYNEQFF	TGTGCCAGCAGCCACCATGGACAGGACGCCTACAATGAGCAGTTCTTC
TRBD2	TRBV2	-	TRBJ2-5	CASTGVAGIQETQYF	TGTGCCAGCACTGGGGTAGCGGGGATCCAAGAGACCCAGTACTTC
-	TRBV29-1	-	TRBJ2-7	CSVDDYSSYEQYF	TGCAGCGTTGATGACTACAGCTCCTACGAGCAGTACTTC
-	TRBV20-1	-	TRBJ1-2	CSARDRTAGHEANYGYTF	TGCAGTGCTAGAGATCGAACGGCGGGGCACGAAGCTAACTATGGCTACACCTTC
-	TRBV9	-	TRBJ2-2	CASRYRANTGELFF	TGTGCCAGCAGATACAGGGCAAACACCGGGGAGCTGTTTTTT
TRBD1	TRBV29-1	few	TRBJ2-2	CSVDRGLGTGELFF	TGCAGCGTCGACAGGGGACTGGGAACCGGGGAGCTGTTTTTT
-	TRBV15	many	TRBJ1-1	CATSRDLTGNTEAFF	TGTGCCACCAGCAGAGATCTCACAGGGAACACTGAAGCTTTCTTT
-	TRBV27	few	TRBJ2-2	CASSWQAGELFF	TGTGCCAGCAGTTGGCAAGCCGGGGAGCTGTTTTTT
TRBD1	TRBV11-2	many	TRBJ2-5	CASSPGTDRRETQYF	TGTGCCAGCAGCCCAGGGACGGACAGGAGGGAGACCCAGTACTTC
-	TRBV29-1	many	TRBJ2-5	CSVESGYQETQYF	TGCAGCGTTGAATCCGGGTACCAAGAGACCCAGTACTTC
-	TRBV5-6	few	TRBJ2-3	CASSLGLSVSDTQYF	TGTGCCAGCAGCTTAGGCTTATCGGTCTCAGATACGCAGTATTTT
-	TRBV6-5	many	TRBJ2-1	CASSYDSSYNEQFF	TGTGCCAGCAGTTACGATAGCTCCTACAATGAGCAGTTCTTC
-	TRBV21-1	-	TRBJ2-1	CASSKEERAAGVDEQFF	TGTGCCAGCAGCAAAGAGGAGCGGGCCGCAGGGGTTGATGAGCAGTTCTTC
TRBD2	TRBV27	-	TRBJ2-6	CASSLGLAGGAGANVLTF	TGTGCCAGCAGTTTAGGACTAGCGGGAGGGGCTGGGGCCAACGTCCTGACTTTC
TRBD2	TRBV4-1	many	TRBJ2-1	CASSQDQSSGSNEQFF	TGCGCCAGCAGCCAAGATCAGTCTAGCGGGAGCAATGAGCAGTTCTTC
-	TRBV7-9	many	TRBJ2-2	CASSSRNTGELFF	TGTGCCAGCAGCTCCCGCAACACCGGGGAGCTGTTTTTT